This T cell receptor beta chain was profiled in a study of regulatory T cells in long-lasting Graves disease. The TCR beta library used iRepertoire HTBI primers with Arm-PCR amplification of CDR3. From the multiplex PCR reads, TCRdb called clonotypes with MiXCR, one entry per CDR3 protein. The repertoire includes approximately 350,000 distinct CDR3 sequences, over 15% of them detected once, and about 32% sits in the top ten. General study results and limits: Among samples with persistent disease, TRBV28, TRBJ1-2 and TRBJ2-5 were favored.

Trimming took 6 bases from V and 7 from J, leaving 13 bases between them. The CDR3 loop spans 12 amino acids. Germline CDR1 and CDR2: MNHNS and SASEGT. About this clonotype: What it binds is not known. Possible read error: a much larger clone is one base away.

The time point here: newly diagnosed GD, antithyroid drugs for less than 3 months. Extracted RNA from PBMCs served as the source of the TCR library. The data were also submitted as part of a second study, on T cells in Graves' hyperthyroidism and ophthalmopathy. Per that paper: Hyperthyroidism of Graves' type that showed no ophthalmopathy progression within 18 months was stable. Exclusions: uncontrolled infection, other autoimmune disease, pregnancy, lactation. Blood also showed most of the thyroid clonotypes that were expanded above 0.001.

This TCR derives from a man between 35 and 55 years old with Graves disease. The sequenced sample was peripheral blood mononuclear cells (PBMCs), obtained at new diagnosis, from a patient treated with antithyroid drugs. This chain joins TRBV6-1 and TRBJ2-7; possibly TRBD1 or TRBD2 for D (6 bases each). Here the CDR3 DNA reads TGTGCCAGCAGAATCGGGGGCCATGAGCAGTACTTC. Amino acid sequence: CASRIGGHEQYF.